This T cell receptor beta chain was recorded in a study of blood T cell repertoires in COVID-19. Study-level information: Samples taken during acute and convalescent COVID-19 were collected in the United States, Italy and Spain. The cDNA or gDNA used as material had been derived from T cells, B-cell-depleted T cells, or PBMCs.

CDR3 length: 18 residues. With V trimmed by 5 bases and J by 4 bases, 8 bases remained unmatched. Germline-derived CDR1 and CDR2 are SGHNT and YYREEE (reference sequence). In the source study's methods: Quantification of nucleated cells was approximated via reference gene primer amplification. Some clones are missing from TCRdb's copy, which holds only in-frame ones; the method was immunoSEQ multiplex PCR. The V and J calls and the clone size are those of that table, but D and trimming were determined from the DNA. Of about 100,000 clones in the sample, 84% were seen once. Input material: peripheral blood. This TCR came from a human donor in a cohort sampled during active COVID-19. The J gene is TRBJ2-2, the V gene TRBV5-4, with 16 bases matching TRBD2. This CDR3 reads CASSRGLAGGRGTGELFF. The CDR3 DNA is TGTGCCAGCAGTCGGGGACTAGCGGGAGGGCGGGGCACCGGGGAGCTGTTTTTT.